This T cell receptor beta chain was documented in a study of vaccination effects on CD4 cells after COVID-19. Turning to the study itself: Two convalescent patients were sampled 16 days and one week before vaccination.

Germline V gene lookup returns CDR1 SGDLS and CDR2 YYNGEE. The CDR3 is 13 residues long. V lost 1 base to trimming and J lost 6 bases, with 11 bases between them. Concerning this clone: The antigen is unknown.

Method: immunoSEQ multiplex PCR; TCRdb's copy keeps in-frame clones and lacks some. The sample carries 40,000 or so clones, approximately 70% recorded once. The ViraFEST assay expanded antigen-specific CD4+ T cells with viral peptide pools before sequencing. Having been cultured for 9 to 11 days, the cells underwent CD4+ T cell isolation. The individual was infected with SARS-CoV-2 between March and December 2020, as confirmed by PCR. Wells of around 2 million PBMC each were grown with 10 IU/ml IL-2 and around 10 ug/ml peptides. Days 3 and 7 saw half the medium replaced with IL-2 medium. Sequenced here: CD4+ T cells from PBMCs cultured with a peptide pool, sampled before COVID-19 vaccination. The sequence came from a human donor who had a prior SARS-CoV-2 infection. The V gene is TRBV9, the J gene TRBJ2-7; maybe TRBD2 (5 bases). The CDR3 sequence: CASSVLWRSEQYF. In DNA, the CDR3 is TGTGCCAGCAGCGTACTTTGGAGGTCCGAGCAGTACTTC.